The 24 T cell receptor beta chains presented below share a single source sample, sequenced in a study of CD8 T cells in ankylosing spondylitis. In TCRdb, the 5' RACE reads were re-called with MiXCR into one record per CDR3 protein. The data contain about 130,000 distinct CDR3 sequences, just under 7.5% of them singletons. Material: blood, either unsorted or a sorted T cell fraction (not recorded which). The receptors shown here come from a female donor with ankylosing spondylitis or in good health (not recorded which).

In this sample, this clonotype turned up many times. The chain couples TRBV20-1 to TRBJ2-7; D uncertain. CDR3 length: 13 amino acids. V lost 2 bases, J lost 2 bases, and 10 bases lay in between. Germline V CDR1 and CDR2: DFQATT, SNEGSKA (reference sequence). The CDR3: CSARKDFAYEQYF. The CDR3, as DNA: TGCAGTGCTAGAAAGGATTTCGCCTACGAGCAGTACTTC.

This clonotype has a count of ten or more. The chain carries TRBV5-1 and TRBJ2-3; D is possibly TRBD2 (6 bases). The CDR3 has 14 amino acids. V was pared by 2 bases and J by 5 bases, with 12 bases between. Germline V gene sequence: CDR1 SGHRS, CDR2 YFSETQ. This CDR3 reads CASSLERGGDTQYF. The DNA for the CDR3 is TGCGCCAGCAGCTTAGAAAGGGGAGGAGATACGCAGTATTTT.

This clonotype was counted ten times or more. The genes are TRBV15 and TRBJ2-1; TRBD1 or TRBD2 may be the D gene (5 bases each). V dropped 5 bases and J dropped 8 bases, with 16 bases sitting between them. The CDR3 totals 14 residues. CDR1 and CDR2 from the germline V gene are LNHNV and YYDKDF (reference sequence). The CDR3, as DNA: TGTGCCACCAGCTGGCTCGGGGCACTCGATGAGCAGTTCTTC. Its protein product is CATSWLGALDEQFF. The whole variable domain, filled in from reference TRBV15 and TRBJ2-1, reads DAMVIQNPRYQVTQFGKPVTLSCSQTLNHNVMYWYQQKSSQAPKLLFHYYDKDFNNEADTPDNFQSRRPNTSFCFLDIRSPGLGDTAMYLCATSWLGALDEQFFGPGTRLTVL.

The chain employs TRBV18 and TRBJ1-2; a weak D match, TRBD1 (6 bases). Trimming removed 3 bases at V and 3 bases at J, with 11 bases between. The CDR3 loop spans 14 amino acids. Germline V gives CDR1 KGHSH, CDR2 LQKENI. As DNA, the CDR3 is TGTGCCAGCTCACCTCAGACAGGAGACTATGGCTACACCTTC. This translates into CASSPQTGDYGYTF.

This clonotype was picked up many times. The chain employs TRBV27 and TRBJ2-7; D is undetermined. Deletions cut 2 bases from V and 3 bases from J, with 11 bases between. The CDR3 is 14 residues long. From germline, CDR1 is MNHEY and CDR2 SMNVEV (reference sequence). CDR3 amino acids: CASSLRGPGYEQYF. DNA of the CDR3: TGTGCCAGCAGTTTACGCGGACCCGGCTACGAGCAGTACTTC.

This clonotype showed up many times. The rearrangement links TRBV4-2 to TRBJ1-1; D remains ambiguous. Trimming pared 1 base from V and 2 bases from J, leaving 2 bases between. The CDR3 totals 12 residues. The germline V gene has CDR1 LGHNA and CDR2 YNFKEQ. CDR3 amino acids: CASSQANTEAFF. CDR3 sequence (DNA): TGTGCCAGCAGCCAAGCCAACACTGAAGCTTTCTTT.

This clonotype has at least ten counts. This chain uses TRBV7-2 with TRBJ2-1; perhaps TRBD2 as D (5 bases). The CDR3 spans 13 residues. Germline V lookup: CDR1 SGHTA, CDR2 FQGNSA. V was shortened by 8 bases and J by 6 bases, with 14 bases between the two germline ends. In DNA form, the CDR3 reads TGTGCCAGCGGAGACTACTCTATCAATGAGCAGTTCTTC. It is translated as CASGDYSINEQFF.

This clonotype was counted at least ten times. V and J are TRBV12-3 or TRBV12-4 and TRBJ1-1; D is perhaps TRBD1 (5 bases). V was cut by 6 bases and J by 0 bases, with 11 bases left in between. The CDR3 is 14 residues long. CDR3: CASSFKGLNTEAFF. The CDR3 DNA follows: TGTGCCAGCAGCTTCAAGGGGTTGAACACTGAAGCTTTCTTT.

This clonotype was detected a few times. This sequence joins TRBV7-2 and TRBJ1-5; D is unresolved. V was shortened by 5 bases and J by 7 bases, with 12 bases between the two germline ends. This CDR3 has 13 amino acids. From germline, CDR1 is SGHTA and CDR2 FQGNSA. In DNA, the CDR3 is TGTGCCAGCAGCATGGAGGGTAGGCAGCCCCAGCATTTT. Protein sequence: CASSMEGRQPQHF.

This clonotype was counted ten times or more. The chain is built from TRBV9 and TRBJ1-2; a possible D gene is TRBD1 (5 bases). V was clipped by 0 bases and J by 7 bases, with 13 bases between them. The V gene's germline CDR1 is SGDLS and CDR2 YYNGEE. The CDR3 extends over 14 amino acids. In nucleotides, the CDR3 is TGTGCCAGCAGCGTAGACGGGACCGTGCTTGGCTACACCTTC. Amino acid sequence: CASSVDGTVLGYTF.

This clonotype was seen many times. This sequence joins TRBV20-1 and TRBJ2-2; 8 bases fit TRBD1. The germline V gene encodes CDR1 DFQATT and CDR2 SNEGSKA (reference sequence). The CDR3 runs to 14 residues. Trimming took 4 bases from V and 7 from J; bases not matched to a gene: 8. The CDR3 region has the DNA TGCAGTGCTACAGACGACAGGGGAATCGGGGAGCTGTTTTTT. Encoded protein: CSATDDRGIGELFF.

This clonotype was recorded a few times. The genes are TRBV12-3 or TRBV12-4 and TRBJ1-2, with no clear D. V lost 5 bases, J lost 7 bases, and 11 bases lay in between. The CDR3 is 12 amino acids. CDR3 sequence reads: CASSEFHGGYTF. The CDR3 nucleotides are TGTGCCAGCAGTGAGTTCCACGGTGGCTACACCTTC.

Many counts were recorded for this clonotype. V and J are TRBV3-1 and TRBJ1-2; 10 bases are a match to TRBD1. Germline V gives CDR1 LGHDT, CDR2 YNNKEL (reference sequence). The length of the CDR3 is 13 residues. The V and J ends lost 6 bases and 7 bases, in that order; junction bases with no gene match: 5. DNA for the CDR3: TGTGCCAGCAGAGGGACAGGGGTCAGTGGCTACACCTTC. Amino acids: CASRGTGVSGYTF.

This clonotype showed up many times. CDR3: CASSRGGSSDSPLHF. The CDR3 DNA follows: TGCGCCAGCAGCCGTGGGGGGTCTTCGGATTCACCCCTCCACTTT. V gene TRBV5-1 combines with J gene TRBJ1-6; D is perhaps TRBD1 (5 bases). Trimming left V 4 bases short and J 8 bases short, with 16 bases between. The V gene's germline CDR1 is SGHRS and CDR2 YFSETQ. This CDR3 has 15 residues.

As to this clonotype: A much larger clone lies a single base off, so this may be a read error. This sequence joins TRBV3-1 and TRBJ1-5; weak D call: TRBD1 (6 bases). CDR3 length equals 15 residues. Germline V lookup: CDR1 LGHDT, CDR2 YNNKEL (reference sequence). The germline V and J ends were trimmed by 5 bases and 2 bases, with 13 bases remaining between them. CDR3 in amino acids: CASSKIQGGNQPQHF. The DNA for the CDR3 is TGTGCCAGCAGCAAGATACAGGGAGGCAATCAGCCCCAGCATTTT.

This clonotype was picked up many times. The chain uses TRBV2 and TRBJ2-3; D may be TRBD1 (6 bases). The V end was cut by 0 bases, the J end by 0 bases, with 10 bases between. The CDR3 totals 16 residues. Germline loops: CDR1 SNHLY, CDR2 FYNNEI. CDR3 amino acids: CASSEAGTRSTDTQYF. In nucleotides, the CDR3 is TGTGCCAGCAGTGAAGCAGGGACAAGGAGCACAGATACGCAGTATTTT.

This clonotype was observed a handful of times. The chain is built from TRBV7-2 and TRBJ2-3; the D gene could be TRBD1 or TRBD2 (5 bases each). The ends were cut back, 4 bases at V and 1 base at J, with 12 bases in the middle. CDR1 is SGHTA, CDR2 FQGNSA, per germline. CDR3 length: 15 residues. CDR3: CASSWGTQGTDTQYF. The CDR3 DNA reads TGTGCCAGCAGCTGGGGGACCCAGGGCACAGATACGCAGTATTTT.

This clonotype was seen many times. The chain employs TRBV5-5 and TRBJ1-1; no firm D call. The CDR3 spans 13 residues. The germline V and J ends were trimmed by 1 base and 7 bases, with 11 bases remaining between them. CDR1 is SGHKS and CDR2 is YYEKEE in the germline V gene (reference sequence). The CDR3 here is CASSLTEWGEAFF. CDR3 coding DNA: TGTGCCAGCAGCTTGACAGAATGGGGTGAAGCTTTCTTT.

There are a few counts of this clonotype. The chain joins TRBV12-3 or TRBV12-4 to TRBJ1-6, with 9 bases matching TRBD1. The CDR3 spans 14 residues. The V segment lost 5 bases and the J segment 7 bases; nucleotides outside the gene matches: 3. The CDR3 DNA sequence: TGTGCCAGCAGTGAGACAGGGGGGAATTCACCCCTCCACTTT. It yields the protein CASSETGGNSPLHF.

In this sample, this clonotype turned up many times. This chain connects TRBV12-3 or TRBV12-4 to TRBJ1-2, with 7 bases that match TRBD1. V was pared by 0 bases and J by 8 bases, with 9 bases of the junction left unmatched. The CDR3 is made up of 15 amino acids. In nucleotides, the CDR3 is TGTGCCAGCAGTTTAGCGCAGACAGGGATAGGGGGCTACACCTTC. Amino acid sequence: CASSLAQTGIGGYTF.

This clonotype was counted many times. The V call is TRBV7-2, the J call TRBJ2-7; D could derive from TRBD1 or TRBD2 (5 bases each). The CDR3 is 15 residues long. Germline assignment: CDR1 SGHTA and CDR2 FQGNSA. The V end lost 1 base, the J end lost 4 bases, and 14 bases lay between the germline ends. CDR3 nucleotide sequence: TGTGCCAGCAGCTTAGAGGTGGGGACCTTTTACGAGCAGTACTTC. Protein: CASSLEVGTFYEQYF.

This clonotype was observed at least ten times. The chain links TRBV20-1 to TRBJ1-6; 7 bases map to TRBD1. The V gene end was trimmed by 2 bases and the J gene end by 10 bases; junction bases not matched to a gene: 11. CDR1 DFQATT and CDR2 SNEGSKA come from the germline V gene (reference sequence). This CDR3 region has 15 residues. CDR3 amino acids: CSARSTGVRGSPLHF. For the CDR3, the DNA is TGCAGTGCTAGATCTACAGGGGTGAGAGGCTCACCCCTCCACTTT.

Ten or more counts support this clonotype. CDR3 in amino acids: CASVSPLYEQYF. Here the CDR3 DNA reads TGTGCCAGCGTTTCCCCCCTTTACGAGCAGTACTTC. V gene TRBV6-1 combines with J gene TRBJ2-7; D ambiguous. Germline values: CDR1 MNHNS, CDR2 SASEGT. The germline V and J ends were trimmed by 8 bases and 4 bases, with 12 bases remaining between them. This CDR3 contains 12 residues.

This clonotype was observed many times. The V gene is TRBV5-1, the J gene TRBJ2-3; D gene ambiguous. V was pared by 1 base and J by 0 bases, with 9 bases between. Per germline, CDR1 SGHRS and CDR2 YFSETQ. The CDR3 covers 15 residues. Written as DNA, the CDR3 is TGCGCCAGCAGCTTGAGCCTGACTAGCACAGATACGCAGTATTTT. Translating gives CASSLSLTSTDTQYF.